The clone carrying this T cell receptor (beta chain) was recorded a few times. The data stem from a study of blood T cell repertoires in COVID-19. Study-wide background: Samples of COVID-19 (acute and convalescent) were obtained from the United States, Italy and Spain. T cells, B-cell-depleted T cells, or PBMCs supplied cDNA or gDNA.

The CDR3 loop spans 14 amino acids. V dropped 5 bases and J dropped 0; count of bases not matched to a gene: 4. The germline V gene has CDR1 SGHVS and CDR2 FQNEAQ. In the authors' methods: Cell counts per sample came from amplifying reference gene primers. Method: immunoSEQ multiplex PCR; TCRdb's copy keeps in-frame clones and lacks some. The DNA was the basis for D and trimming; V, J and clone size are from that table. This table holds tens of thousands of clones, 76% found once. This sequence originates from a man over 45 with active or convalescent COVID-19. The sample taken for sequencing was peripheral blood. The chain recombines TRBV7-8 with TRBJ2-7; 7 bases are a match to TRBD2. The DNA for the CDR3 is TGTGCCAGCAGCCCAAGGACTAGCTCCTACGAGCAGTACTTC. This codes for CASSPRTSSYEQYF.